This is a list of T cell receptor beta chains from one sample in a study of T cell clonotyping in hematopoietic cell transplantation. Assay used: immunoSEQ multiplex PCR; TCRdb lists only in-frame clones, some missing. The sample yields 20,000 to 25,000 clones, 90% seen once. The source material was peripheral blood mononuclear cells, sampled before stem cell transplant. The source is a man younger than 35 with biphenotypic leukemia. Some clones in this sample may be carry-over from other donors' samples. The CDR3 runs from the conserved cysteine through the conserved F or W. The D gene is left open where the match is weak. Clone size is stated in some rows and not others, as once, few, many or a class when expanded.

v_call	clone_size	d_call	j_call	cdr3_nt	cdr3_aa
TRBV29-1	.	.	TRBJ1-5	TGCAGCGTTCAGTCCGCGGGAGCCCAGCCCCAGCATTTT	CSVQSAGAQPQHF
TRBV7-2	.	TRBD2	TRBJ2-7	TGTGCCAGCAGCATCAGGCGACTAGCCGCCCACTACGAGCAGTACTTC	CASSIRRLAAHYEQYF
TRBV5-1	.	.	TRBJ2-5	TGCGCCAGCAGCGGAACAGGGACGGAGACCCAGTACTTC	CASSGTGTETQYF
TRBV9	.	.	TRBJ1-2	TGTGCCAGCAGCGGAGGGGGGTATGGCTACACCTTC	CASSGGGYGYTF
TRBV9	.	TRBD2	TRBJ2-3	TGTGCCAGCAGCCCATTGGGGACTAGCGGGGGGATAGGGTACACAGATACGCAGTATTTT	CASSPLGTSGGIGYTDTQYF
TRBV5-1	once	TRBD2	TRBJ2-3	TGCGCCAGCAGCCTCCCAGGGAGCGGGAACACAGATACGCAGTATTTT	CASSLPGSGNTDTQYF
TRBV5-6	.	.	TRBJ2-3	TGTGCCAGCAGCTTGGTGGTGGAAGATACGCAGTATTTT	CASSLVVEDTQYF
TRBV5-1	.	.	TRBJ1-2	TGCGCCAGCAGCTTGGATCCTGGTTTAGGTGGCTACACCTTC	CASSLDPGLGGYTF
TRBV5-6	.	TRBD1	TRBJ1-5	TGTGCCAGCAGCTTGACGGGGACAGGAGACAATCAGCCCCAGCATTTT	CASSLTGTGDNQPQHF
TRBV19	.	.	TRBJ2-3	TGTGCCAGTAGTATCTTTAGCACAGATACGCAGTATTTT	CASSIFSTDTQYF
TRBV9	.	.	TRBJ1-1	TGTGCCAGCAGCGTATATTCCGAAGGGACTGAAGCTTTCTTT	CASSVYSEGTEAFF
TRBV9	once	.	TRBJ1-2	TGTGCCACCCACAGCTATGGCTACACCTTC	CATHSYGYTF
TRBV2	few	.	TRBJ1-1	TGTGCCAGCAGTGAAGGGGATGCCACTGAAGCTTTCTTT	CASSEGDATEAFF
TRBV10-3	.	TRBD2	TRBJ2-7	TGTGCCATCAGTGATCGGACTAGCGGGAGTCCCTACGAGCAGTACTTC	CAISDRTSGSPYEQYF
TRBV9	.	.	TRBJ2-2	TGTGCCAGCAGCGTAGGGTCGGCGGGGAACACCGGGGAGCTGTTTTTT	CASSVGSAGNTGELFF
TRBV5-1	.	.	TRBJ2-7	TGCGCCAGCAGCTTGGGGACGGGCCCTCGCGACGAGCAGTACTTC	CASSLGTGPRDEQYF
TRBV6-5	.	TRBD1	TRBJ2-1	TGTGCCAGCAGTTACGGGACAGTAGAGGAGCAGTTCTTC	CASSYGTVEEQFF
TRBV6-5	.	TRBD1	TRBJ1-2	TGTGCCAGCAGTCGGGACAGTTTGAACTATGGCTACACCTTC	CASSRDSLNYGYTF
TRBV15	.	.	TRBJ2-2	TGTGCCACCAGCAGATCTAGGGATAACACCGGGGAGCTGTTTTTT	CATSRSRDNTGELFF
TRBV5-1	.	TRBD2	TRBJ2-7	TGCGCCAGCAGCGCACTGACTAGCGGGACAACCTACGAGCAGTACTTC	CASSALTSGTTYEQYF
TRBV6-1	.	.	TRBJ1-5	TGTGCCAGCCAGAGAAGCGGTAGCAATCAGCCCCAGCATTTT	CASQRSGSNQPQHF
TRBV5-4	.	.	TRBJ2-3	TGTGCCAGCAGCAGGGGTAGCGAGGCAGATACGCAGTATTTT	CASSRGSEADTQYF
TRBV19	.	.	TRBJ1-2	TGTGCCAGTAGTATAGCCGGGACACATGGCTACACCTTC	CASSIAGTHGYTF
TRBV27	once	TRBD1	TRBJ2-7	TGTGCCAGCATCACCATTAGGCGGACAGGGGGCTCCTACGAGCAGTACTTC	CASITIRRTGGSYEQYF
TRBV5-1	.	.	TRBJ1-1	TGCGCCAGCAGCTTTGTTCTTACGGGGAGCACTGAAGCTTTCTTT	CASSFVLTGSTEAFF
TRBV11-3	.	.	TRBJ2-7	TGTGCCAGCAGCTTGACGTACTACGAGCAGTACTTC	CASSLTYYEQYF
TRBV30	.	TRBD1	TRBJ2-7	TGTGCCTGGAACGAAGCTGGGACAGGGATATACGAGCAGTACTTC	CAWNEAGTGIYEQYF
TRBV2	.	.	TRBJ2-2	TGTGCCAGCAGTCAGGGGACCGGGGAGCTGTTTTTT	CASSQGTGELFF
TRBV7-9	.	TRBD2	TRBJ2-1	TGTGCCAGCAGCTTAGAGACTAGCGGGGGAGGGGAGCAGTTCTTC	CASSLETSGGGEQFF
TRBV6-5	.	.	TRBJ2-7	TGTGCCAGCAGTTCCGCCTACTACGAGCAGTACTTC	CASSSAYYEQYF
TRBV30	.	TRBD1	TRBJ2-6	TGTGCCTGGAGTGTTGGGGCAGGGGGCTCGGCGGGGGCCAACGTCCTGACTTTC	CAWSVGAGGSAGANVLTF
TRBV2	.	.	TRBJ2-3	TGTGCCAGCAGGGATCAAGGCTTCTACACAGATACGCAGTATTTT	CASRDQGFYTDTQYF
TRBV9	.	.	TRBJ1-2	TGTGCCAGCAGCGTAGTAGGGGCAGACTATGGCTACACCTTC	CASSVVGADYGYTF
TRBV11-2	few	TRBD2	TRBJ2-1	TGTGCCAGCAGCGGGACTAGCGACTACTACAATGAGCAGTTCTTC	CASSGTSDYYNEQFF
TRBV2	.	.	TRBJ2-7	TGTGCCAGCAGTGAAGCTAATTCCCCTGGGGAGCAGTACTTC	CASSEANSPGEQYF
TRBV6-1	.	.	TRBJ1-2	TGTGCCAGCAGTGGGTATAGTAGGGGCTACACCTTC	CASSGYSRGYTF
TRBV30	.	.	TRBJ1-6	TGTGCCTGGGCTGGGACACCTTGGACAAATTCACCCCTCCACTTT	CAWAGTPWTNSPLHF
TRBV2	.	TRBD2	TRBJ2-3	TGTGCCAGCAGGGCTAGCGGGGGGGGCTATACGCAGTATTTT	CASRASGGGYTQYF
TRBV5-8	.	.	TRBJ1-5	TGTGCCAGCAGCTTCTCCAATCAGCCCCAGCATTTT	CASSFSNQPQHF
TRBV2	.	.	TRBJ2-6	TGTGCCAGCAGTGAAAACCCCCCCACTGGGGCCAACGTCCTGACTTTC	CASSENPPTGANVLTF
TRBV30	.	.	TRBJ1-2	TGTGCCTGGAGTGTACGGAAGGGAGGGGGCTATGGCTACACCTTC	CAWSVRKGGGYGYTF
TRBV19	.	TRBD1	TRBJ2-7	TGTGCCAGTAGTATTCTTCCGGGACAGAGCGAGCAGTACTTC	CASSILPGQSEQYF
TRBV7-6	.	.	TRBJ1-1	TGTGCCAGCAATATGATGGCTGGCACTGAAGCTTTCTTT	CASNMMAGTEAFF
TRBV19	.	.	TRBJ1-1	TGTGCCAGTAGTACTCGGGACACCTTGAACACTGAAGCTTTCTTT	CASSTRDTLNTEAFF
TRBV4-3	.	.	TRBJ2-7	TGCGCCAGCAGCCAAGGAACGGGGGGCGCGTACGAGCAGTACTTC	CASSQGTGGAYEQYF
TRBV10-3	.	.	TRBJ2-7	TGTGCCATGGCCGGTTCAGGGCGAAGGGAGCAGTACTTC	CAMAGSGRREQYF
TRBV5-1	.	.	TRBJ1-2	TGCGCCAGCAGCTTGGTGTCAGGGTCAGCTAACTATGGCTACACCTTC	CASSLVSGSANYGYTF
TRBV6-6	.	.	TRBJ1-3	TGTGCCAGCAGTTCAATCGACTCTGGAAACACCATATATTTT	CASSSIDSGNTIYF
TRBV29-1	.	TRBD1	TRBJ1-1	TGCAGCGTTGGGGACAGTATGAACACTGAAGCTTTCTTT	CSVGDSMNTEAFF
TRBV7-2	.	TRBD1	TRBJ2-7	TGTGCCAGCAGCTTGGGACAGGGAAGAAGGGCCTACGAGCAGTACTTC	CASSLGQGRRAYEQYF
TRBV15	.	.	TRBJ1-1	TGTGCCACCAGCAGAGGGGAGATCGAGGAAGCTTTCTTT	CATSRGEIEEAFF